These T cell receptor beta chains were read from a single sample in a study of beta chain features in type 1 diabetes. Data came from immunoSEQ multiplex PCR; TCRdb stores just in-frame clones and leaves some out. The table lists roughly 400,000 clones, over 12% of them singletons. The sequenced sample was naive CD4+ T cells from blood. The receptors stem from a woman under 30 in good health. Both conserved end residues are part of each CDR3. The D gene is left open where the match is weak. Expanded clones are given a class, and other clones once, few, many or no size at all.

j_call,d_call,clone_size,v_call,cdr3_aa,cdr3_nt
TRBJ2-7,TRBD1,few,TRBV10-3,CAIRGSTGGDEQYF,TGTGCCATCAGGGGATCGACAGGGGGGGACGAGCAGTACTTC
TRBJ2-7,.,.,TRBV28,CASLPGSEGAYEQYF,TGTGCCAGCCTTCCCGGGTCAGAGGGGGCCTACGAGCAGTACTTC
TRBJ1-1,.,.,TRBV28,CASSLLAGSTEAFF,TGTGCCAGCAGTTTATTGGCGGGCAGCACTGAAGCTTTCTTT
TRBJ2-6,.,.,TRBV7-2,CASRGAQGANVLTF,TGTGCCAGCAGAGGGGCGCAAGGGGCCAACGTCCTGACTTTC
TRBJ2-7,.,few,TRBV7-9,CASSFTPGRGYEQYF,TGTGCCAGCAGTTTCACCCCGGGCAGGGGCTACGAGCAGTACTTC
TRBJ1-3,.,few,TRBV4-3,CASSQDAPSSGNTIYF,TGCGCCAGCAGCCAAGATGCACCCAGCTCTGGAAACACCATATATTTT
TRBJ1-4,TRBD1,.,TRBV7-6,CASSRRTGGNEKLFF,TGTGCCAGCAGCCGCCGGACAGGGGGTAATGAAAAACTGTTTTTT
TRBJ2-1,.,few,TRBV5-1,CASSLGQDNNEQFF,TGCGCCAGCAGCTTGGGACAAGACAACAATGAGCAGTTCTTC
TRBJ1-1,.,.,TRBV6-6,CASRGGRDTEAFF,TGTGCCAGCAGGGGCGGGAGGGACACTGAAGCTTTCTTT
TRBJ2-7,TRBD1,.,TRBV30,CAWRARDRTYEQYF,TGTGCCTGGAGAGCCCGGGACAGAACCTACGAGCAGTACTTC
TRBJ1-5,.,few,TRBV6-5,CASSPGGGPNQPQHF,TGTGCCAGCAGCCCCGGTGGGGGCCCTAATCAGCCCCAGCATTTT
TRBJ2-1,TRBD1,.,TRBV7-9,CASSIRDSYNEQFF,TGTGCCAGCAGCATACGGGACAGTTACAATGAGCAGTTCTTC
TRBJ2-3,TRBD2,.,TRBV29-1,CSVEGLADLWSTDTQYF,TGCAGCGTTGAGGGACTAGCGGACCTTTGGAGCACAGATACGCAGTATTTT
TRBJ2-6,TRBD1,few,TRBV30,CAWYGQGARGANVLTF,TGTGCCTGGTACGGACAGGGGGCGCGAGGGGCCAACGTCCTGACTTTC
TRBJ2-5,.,.,TRBV5-6,CASSWTGFQETQYF,TGTGCCAGCAGCTGGACTGGCTTCCAAGAGACCCAGTACTTC
TRBJ2-1,TRBD2,few,TRBV14,CASSPGTSGGEQFF,TGTGCCAGCAGCCCAGGGACTAGCGGAGGTGAGCAGTTCTTC
TRBJ2-1,TRBD2,.,TRBV14,CASSVRLAGAGNEQFF,TGTGCCAGCAGCGTACGACTAGCGGGAGCGGGCAATGAGCAGTTCTTC
TRBJ1-1,.,.,TRBV25-1,CASSEYRPSEAFF,TGTGCCAGCAGTGAATACAGGCCCTCTGAAGCTTTCTTT
TRBJ1-2,TRBD1,.,TRBV7-3,CASSPRQGPPLTF,TGTGCCAGCAGCCCTAGACAGGGCCCCCCACTCACCTTC
TRBJ1-2,TRBD1,few,TRBV28,CATNTGGTHGYTF,TGTGCCACCAACACAGGGGGGACCCACGGCTACACCTTC
TRBJ1-1,.,few,TRBV29-1,CSARRVNTEAFF,TGCAGCGCCAGGCGGGTGAACACTGAAGCTTTCTTT
TRBJ2-7,TRBD2,.,TRBV6-6,CASRGTSVSYEQYF,TGTGCCAGCAGGGGGACTAGCGTATCCTACGAGCAGTACTTC
TRBJ2-1,TRBD1,.,TRBV27,CASSSGWDRDGNEQFF,TGTGCCAGCAGTTCTGGTTGGGACAGGGATGGCAATGAGCAGTTCTTC